This T cell receptor (beta chain) appears in the sequencing data of a study of CD8 T cell repertoires and HIV-1 epitope variants. Background on the study: Controls were a CMV, EBV and flu pool, Ebola AY9, and no peptide. Enriched T cells were co-cultured with equal numbers of autologous T cell-negative antigen-presenting cells. Separate from the cultures, 1M uncultured T cells served as baseline.

Produced via immunoSEQ multiplex PCR; TCRdb's table is partial and in-frame only. Of 4,500 to 5,500 clones detected, approximately 70% appear once; the ten largest clones hold 43%. This clone was counted between two and nine times. Its antigen is not known. Germline assignment: CDR1 LNHDA and CDR2 SQIVND (reference sequence). CDR3 length equals 16 residues. Deletions cut 0 bases from V and 4 bases from J, with 13 bases between. This chain uses TRBV19 with TRBJ1-5; tentative D call: TRBD1 (5 bases). The sequenced sample consisted of cultured CD8+ T cells derived from PBMCs. This clonotype was sampled from a male donor with HIV. Here the CDR3 reads CASSIEEGEVNQPQHF. The CDR3 DNA reads as TGTGCCAGTAGTATAGAGGAAGGGGAGGTTAATCAGCCCCAGCATTTT.